This entry features one TCR beta chain sequence. The CDR3 covers 16 residues. The V and J ends lost 4 bases and 2 bases respectively, with 16 bases between them. The germline V gene has CDR1 LNHDA and CDR2 SQIVND (reference sequence). TCRdb's copy holds only in-frame clones and misses some; the assay was immunoSEQ multiplex PCR. The data contain over 200,000 clones, about four fifths of them singletons. This entry belongs to a study of control samples from healthy donors and cancer patients. This clonotype was sampled from a woman aged 60-70 years with lung cancer. The chain joins TRBV19 to TRBJ2-3; TRBD1 or TRBD2 may be the D gene (5 bases each). Input material: PBMCs. Here the CDR3 reads CASSNPSGTYTDTQYF. The CDR3 DNA sequence: TGTGCCAGTAGTAACCCATCCGGGACGTACACAGATACGCAGTATTTT.